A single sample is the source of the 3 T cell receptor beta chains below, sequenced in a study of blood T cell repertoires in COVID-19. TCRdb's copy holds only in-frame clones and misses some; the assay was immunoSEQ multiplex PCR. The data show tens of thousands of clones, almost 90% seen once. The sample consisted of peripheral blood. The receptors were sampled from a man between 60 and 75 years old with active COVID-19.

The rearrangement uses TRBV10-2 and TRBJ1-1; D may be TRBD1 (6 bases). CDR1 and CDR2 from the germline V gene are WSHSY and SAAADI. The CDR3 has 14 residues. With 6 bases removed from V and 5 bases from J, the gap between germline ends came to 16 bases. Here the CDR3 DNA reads TGCGCCAGCAGAACAGCGGGAACAGGGACTGAAGCTTTCTTT. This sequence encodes CASRTAGTGTEAFF.

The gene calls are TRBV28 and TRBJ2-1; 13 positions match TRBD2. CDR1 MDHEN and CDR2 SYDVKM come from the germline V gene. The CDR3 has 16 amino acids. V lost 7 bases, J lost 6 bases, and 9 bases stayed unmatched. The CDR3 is CASTLLAGGGVNEQFF. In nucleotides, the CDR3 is TGTGCCAGCACCTTACTAGCGGGAGGGGGGGTCAATGAGCAGTTCTTC.

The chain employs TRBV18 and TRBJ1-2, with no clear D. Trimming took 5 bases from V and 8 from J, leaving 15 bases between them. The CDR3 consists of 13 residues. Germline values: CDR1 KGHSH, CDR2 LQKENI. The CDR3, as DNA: TGTGCCAGCTCATCCCGGGGAACGGGAGGCTACACCTTC. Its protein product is CASSSRGTGGYTF.